The 30 T cell receptor beta chains listed next were all sequenced from one sample in a study of Graves' ophthalmopathy and Graves' hyperthyroidism. Amplifying from RNA transcripts, the study obtained TCR beta CDR3 regions. Amplification began with first-round RT-PCR using HTBI primers, then second-round multiplex PCR was performed. TCRdb recomputed calls from the multiplex PCR reads with MiXCR, one row per CDR3 protein. The sample yields roughly 300,000 distinct CDR3 sequences, roughly 15% seen once. The specimen sequenced was peripheral blood. The source of these receptors is an adult man with Graves' ophthalmopathy.

Many counts were recorded for this clonotype. The chain employs TRBV15 and TRBJ2-7, with 7 bases matching TRBD1. The V segment lost 5 bases and the J segment 5 bases; nucleotides outside the gene matches: 9. The CDR3 consists of 14 residues. From germline, CDR1 is LNHNV and CDR2 YYDKDF (reference sequence). The CDR3 loop reads CATSFRTGSNEQYF. CDR3 in DNA: TGTGCCACCAGCTTCCGGACAGGAAGCAACGAGCAGTACTTC.

The table lists this clonotype with many counts. This CDR3 is CASSLDGGEQYF. The CDR3 DNA reads TGTGCCAGCAGCTTAGATGGGGGCGAGCAGTACTTC. This sequence joins TRBV7-6 and TRBJ2-7; perhaps D is TRBD1 or TRBD2 (5 bases each). The CDR3 covers 12 residues. V lost 1 base and J lost 6, with 7 bases in between. Germline CDR1 SGHVS, CDR2 FNYEAQ.

This clonotype has ten or more counts. The chain couples TRBV7-8 to TRBJ2-7, with D possibly TRBD1 on 6 matching bases. The CDR3 spans 17 residues. The V gene lost 0 bases and the J gene lost 5 bases, with 20 bases spanning the gap. The germline gives CDR1 SGHVS, CDR2 FQNEAQ. CDR3 sequence reads: CASSLAVDRRSGNEQYF. The CDR3 nucleotides read TGTGCCAGCAGCTTAGCCGTCGACAGGAGGAGCGGCAACGAGCAGTACTTC.

V usage is TRBV18 and J usage is TRBJ2-4; TRBD1 is a possible D gene (5 bases). The J call is in doubt because the DNA end fits TRBJ2-1 better. The germline CDR1 and CDR2 sequences are KGHSH and LQKENI. This CDR3 region has 13 residues. CDR3 nucleotide sequence: TGTGCCAGCTCACCGGGGCAGGGTGGGCTTCAGTTCTTC. Residues: CASSPGQGGLQFF.

In its sample, this clonotype was seen a few times. The final CDR3 position lacks the conserved phenylalanine or tryptophan, pointing to a likely read error. This sequence joins TRBV30 and TRBJ1-1; D is undetermined. Per germline, CDR1 GTSNPN and CDR2 SVGIG (reference sequence). V was cut by 3 bases and J by 1 base, with 18 bases left in between. The CDR3 sequence is 16 residues long. Written as DNA, the CDR3 is TGTGCCTGGAGGCGAGGATCTGGCAGCCGGAACACTGAAGCTTTCCTT. It is translated as CAWRRGSGSRNTEAFL.

This clonotype came up many times. The V gene is TRBV19, the J gene TRBJ2-7; a possible D gene is TRBD2 (6 bases). The V gene lost 5 bases and the J gene lost 3 bases, with 11 bases spanning the gap. The CDR3 sequence is 13 residues long. CDR1 and CDR2 from the germline V gene are LNHDA and SQIVND (reference sequence). CDR3 in amino acids: CASSFRDFYEQYF. CDR3 coding DNA: TGTGCCAGTAGTTTCCGGGACTTCTACGAGCAGTACTTC.

This clonotype was counted many times. CDR3 bases: TGTGCCAGCAGCGCGGACAGGGGGCACACTGAAGCTTTCTTT. It is translated as CASSADRGHTEAFF. The V call is TRBV9, the J call TRBJ1-1, with 11 bases that match TRBD1. CDR1 SGDLS and CDR2 YYNGEE come from the germline V gene. The CDR3 is 14 residues long. The ends lost 3 bases at V and 3 bases at J; junction bases unmatched: 1.

This clonotype came up many times. The chain uses TRBV6-2 or TRBV6-3 and TRBJ1-2; D gene unclear. The CDR3 spans 13 residues. The ends were cut back, 2 bases at V and 7 bases at J, with 11 bases in the middle. Per the germline V gene, CDR1 is MNHEY and CDR2 is SVGEGT. The CDR3 DNA reads TGTGCCAGCAGTTACGGTACACGGGGTGGCTACACCTTC. Translated: CASSYGTRGGYTF.

This clonotype was seen ten or more times. This rearrangement joins TRBV6-4 to TRBJ1-2; no clear D. Trimming left V 5 bases short and J 0 bases short, with 13 bases between. The CDR3 is 15 amino acids. Per germline, CDR1 MRHNA and CDR2 SNTAGT. The CDR3 protein is CASSKGRNPNYGYTF. Here the CDR3 DNA reads TGTGCCAGCAGTAAAGGACGGAATCCTAACTATGGCTACACCTTC.

The chain links TRBV6-2 or TRBV6-3 to TRBJ2-2, with D uncertain. V was cut by 7 bases and J by 1 base, with 19 bases left in between. This CDR3 is built from 17 residues. Germline V lookup: CDR1 MNHEY, CDR2 SVGEGT. This CDR3 reads CASILGRPGRNTGELFF. The CDR3 DNA reads as TGTGCCAGCATCCTAGGGCGGCCAGGCCGGAACACCGGGGAGCTGTTTTTT.

This clonotype was observed at least ten times. The rearrangement links TRBV20-1 to TRBJ2-7; D is possibly TRBD1 (6 bases). There are 14 residues in the CDR3. V lost 3 bases, J lost 3 bases, and 15 bases lay in between. Germline lookup yields CDR1 DFQATT and CDR2 SNEGSKA (reference sequence). This chain's CDR3 is CSASSQGILYEQYF. CDR3 DNA sequence: TGCAGTGCTAGTTCTCAGGGGATCCTCTACGAGCAGTACTTC.

This clonotype was recorded at least ten times. The J gene is TRBJ2-2, the V gene TRBV5-1; tentative D call: TRBD2 (6 bases). From germline, CDR1 is SGHRS and CDR2 YFSETQ. V lost 1 base, J lost 4 bases, and 11 bases lay in between. The CDR3 spans 15 residues. The CDR3 coding sequence is TGCGCCAGCAGCTTGCGGGAGAGCGTCACCGGGGAGCTGTTTTTT. Amino acid sequence: CASSLRESVTGELFF.

This clonotype has ten or more counts. V and J are TRBV7-2 and TRBJ2-4, with no clear D. Per the germline V gene, CDR1 is SGHTA and CDR2 is FQGNSA. The V end was cut by 5 bases, the J end by 6 bases, with 14 bases between. The CDR3 sequence is 14 residues long. CDR3 nucleotide sequence: TGTGCCAGCAGCCCAATTAGGTCGGGAAACATTCAGTACTTC. Encoded protein: CASSPIRSGNIQYF.

The chain employs TRBV6-5 and TRBJ2-2; the match to TRBD2 covers 12 bases. The CDR3 runs 16 residues. Germline CDR1 reads MNHEY; CDR2 reads SVGAGI. Losses at the gene ends were 0 bases for V and 4 bases for J; bases not matched to a gene: 0. This chain's CDR3 is CASSYSTSGSTGELFF. The CDR3 bases are TGTGCCAGCAGTTACTCGACTAGCGGGAGCACCGGGGAGCTGTTTTTT.

Ten or more counts support this clonotype. The CDR3 region is CASSISAGRRETQYF. DNA of the CDR3: TGTGCCAGTAGTATTTCCGCGGGGCGCCGGGAGACCCAGTACTTC. This chain joins TRBV19 and TRBJ2-5; D is perhaps TRBD2 (6 bases). The CDR3 totals 15 residues. The germline V and J ends were trimmed by 3 bases and 5 bases, with 16 bases remaining between them. From germline, CDR1 is LNHDA and CDR2 SQIVND (reference sequence).

This clonotype was counted only a few times. This sequence may be a read error, since a much larger clone differs from it by one base. The chain is built from TRBV19 and TRBJ1-1; TRBD1 aligns across 9 bases. The CDR3 sequence is 18 residues long. The germline gives CDR1 LNHDA, CDR2 SQIVND (reference sequence). Trimming cost V 5 bases and J 3 bases; bases outside gene matches: 16. The chain's CDR3 is CASSVTGGGFIVDTEAFF. In DNA, the CDR3 is TGTGCCAGTAGTGTAACAGGGGGCGGATTTATAGTGGACACTGAAGCTTTCTTT.

J is TRBJ1-6 and V is TRBV4-1, with no clear D. The CDR3 consists of 15 residues. The germline V gene encodes CDR1 MGHRA and CDR2 YSYEKL. Trimming took off 2 bases at V and 8 bases at J, with 13 bases between the two ends. The CDR3 DNA sequence: TGCGCCAGCAGCCAATTGTCGAGGGAGGATTCACCCCTCCACTTT. Translating it yields CASSQLSREDSPLHF.

This clonotype has a handful of counts. The rearrangement links TRBV6-2 or TRBV6-3 to TRBJ2-2; D unresolved. The CDR3 covers 14 residues. CDR1 MNHEY and CDR2 SVGEGT come from the germline V gene. V was clipped by 5 bases and J by 5 bases, with 12 bases between them. CDR3 bases: TGTGCCAGCAGTAGTTTAGGACGGACCGGGGAGCTGTTTTTT. It specifies CASSSLGRTGELFF.

J is TRBJ2-5 and V is TRBV30; 7 positions match TRBD2. This CDR3 is 13 amino acids long. Germline-derived CDR1 and CDR2 are GTSNPN and SVGIG (reference sequence). The trim removed 3 bases at V and 5 bases at J, leaving 6 bases unmatched. The CDR3 loop reads CAWSSRGMETQYF. The CDR3 DNA sequence: TGTGCCTGGAGCTCGCGGGGGATGGAGACCCAGTACTTC.

This clonotype was observed at least ten times. V usage is TRBV6-6 and J usage is TRBJ1-2; D perhaps matches TRBD1 (6 bases). The V and J ends lost 6 bases and 2 bases respectively, with 10 bases between them. Germline V gene sequence: CDR1 MNHNY, CDR2 SVGAGI (reference sequence). This CDR3 spans 13 amino acids. CDR3 loop: CASSQGGNYGYTF. For the CDR3, the DNA is TGTGCCAGCAGCCAAGGGGGAAACTATGGCTACACCTTC.

Points on this clonotype: Being one base from a much bigger clone, this may be a read error. The chain combines TRBV2 with TRBJ2-7; unclear D gene. The CDR3 totals 13 residues. In germline, CDR1 is SNHLY, CDR2 FYNNEI. Trimming shortened V by 7 bases and J by 2 bases, and 12 bases separated the two germline ends. The CDR3 sequence is CASTTIATYEQYF. DNA for the CDR3: TGTGCCAGCACCACTATCGCGACCTACGAGCAGTACTTC.

This rearrangement joins TRBV6-5 to TRBJ1-3; D is uncertain. V shed 4 bases and J shed 2 bases, with 9 bases lying between them. Germline CDR1 is MNHEY and CDR2 is SVGAGI. CDR3 length equals 14 residues. CDR3 nucleotide sequence: TGTGCCAGCAGTTGGGAGGGAGCTGGAAACACCATATATTTT. Its protein product is CASSWEGAGNTIYF.

In this sample, this clonotype turned up many times. The V call is TRBV6-2 or TRBV6-3, the J call TRBJ2-5; the match to TRBD2 covers 7 bases. The V and J ends lost 8 bases and 5 bases, in that order; junction bases with no gene match: 5. This CDR3 comprises 12 residues. CDR1 is MNHEY and CDR2 is SVGEGT in the germline V gene. The CDR3 loop reads CASGRAGETQYF. Here the CDR3 DNA reads TGTGCCAGCGGGAGGGCTGGCGAGACCCAGTACTTC.

Many counts were recorded for this clonotype. The gene calls are TRBV20-1 and TRBJ1-1; D not resolved. Trimming shortened V by 5 bases and J by 1 base, and 14 bases separated the two germline ends. The CDR3 sequence is 14 residues long. CDR1 and CDR2 (germline): DFQATT, SNEGSKA (reference sequence). The CDR3 protein is CSARSGRANTEAFF. The CDR3 DNA follows: TGCAGTGCTCGCTCGGGCCGAGCGAACACTGAAGCTTTCTTT.

This clonotype came up many times. This chain links TRBV6-1 with TRBJ2-2; tentative D call: TRBD2 (6 bases). The CDR3 is 16 residues long. V was shortened by 6 bases and J by 5 bases, with 19 bases between the two germline ends. Germline V gene sequence: CDR1 MNHNS, CDR2 SASEGT. This chain's CDR3 is CASRGAGTPFTGELFF. CDR3 DNA: TGTGCCAGCAGAGGAGCCGGGACTCCCTTTACCGGGGAGCTGTTTTTT.

Ten or more counts support this clonotype. V and J are TRBV11-2 and TRBJ2-2; TRBD2 matches 10 bases. The CDR3 sequence is 14 residues long. Germline V CDR1 and CDR2: SGHAT, FQNNGV. With V trimmed by 5 bases and J by 7 bases, 4 bases remained unmatched. CDR3 sequence (DNA): TGTGCCAGCAGCCAGCGGGAGGGCAGCGGGGAGCTGTTTTTT. Encoded protein: CASSQREGSGELFF.

This clonotype was counted ten times or more. The V and J genes are TRBV29-1 and TRBJ2-5; D possibly corresponds to TRBD1 (6 bases). Trimming stripped 4 bases from V and 3 bases from J, with 15 bases between. The CDR3 loop spans 14 amino acids. Looked up from germline, CDR1 is SQVTM and CDR2 is ANQGSEA. CDR3 nucleotide sequence: TGCAGCGTTGCAGGGGTACCCCGAAAAGAGACCCAGTACTTC. It is translated as CSVAGVPRKETQYF. The full variable domain, its missing parts supplied by reference TRBV29-1 and TRBJ2-5, is SAVISQKPSRDICQRGTSLTIQCQVDSQVTMMFWYRQQPGQSLTLIATANQGSEATYESGFVIDKFPISRPNLTFSTLTVSNMSPEDSSIYLCSVAGVPRKETQYFGPGTRLLVL.

The genes are TRBV24-1 and TRBJ2-7, with TRBD1 identical over 10 bases. V gave up 3 bases and J gave up 5 bases; unmatched junction bases: 18. The CDR3 has 19 amino acids. Germline assignment: CDR1 KGHDR and CDR2 SFDVKD. This CDR3 reads CATSDLWDKYGTGDHEQYV. The CDR3 region has the DNA TGTGCCACCAGTGATCTGTGGGACAAATATGGGACAGGGGACCACGAGCAGTACGTC.

The J gene is TRBJ1-2, the V gene TRBV12-3 or TRBV12-4; D unclear. Trimming stripped 2 bases from V and 10 bases from J, with 14 bases between. The CDR3 runs 13 residues. This CDR3 is CASSLMGVAIYTF. The CDR3 DNA is TGTGCCAGCAGTTTAATGGGTGTTGCGATCTACACCTTC.

Many counts were recorded for this clonotype. The genes are TRBV6-5 and TRBJ1-3; D gene unclear. V lost 4 bases and J 1 base, leaving 14 bases between the germline ends. The CDR3 has 16 residues. The V gene's germline CDR1 is MNHEY and CDR2 SVGAGI. CDR3 sequence (DNA): TGTGCCAGCAGTTCCCTCCTCTTGGCGTCTGGAAACACCATATATTTT. This codes for CASSSLLLASGNTIYF.